This entry concerns a single T cell receptor beta chain. Profiled with immunoSEQ multiplex PCR; TCRdb holds only in-frame clones, not every one. In the table there are some 150,000 clones, about 89% of which are singletons. The CDR3 runs to 14 residues. Germline CDR1 SEHNR, CDR2 FQNEAQ (reference sequence). Losses at the gene ends were 5 bases for V and 7 bases for J; bases not matched to a gene: 7. This entry is derived from a study of blood T cell repertoires in COVID-19. As for the study in general: The United States, Italy and Spain were the sources of the acute and convalescent COVID-19 samples. PBMCs, B-cell-depleted T cells, or T cells were the source of the cDNA or gDNA that made up the material.

The chain carries TRBV7-9 and TRBJ1-5; 8 nucleotides align to TRBD1. Sequencing was performed on peripheral blood. This receptor was obtained from a man between 60 and 70 years old with active or convalescent COVID-19. CDR3 loop: CASSPQGAEQPQHF. CDR3 nucleotides: TGTGCCAGCAGCCCGCAGGGGGCAGAACAGCCCCAGCATTTT.